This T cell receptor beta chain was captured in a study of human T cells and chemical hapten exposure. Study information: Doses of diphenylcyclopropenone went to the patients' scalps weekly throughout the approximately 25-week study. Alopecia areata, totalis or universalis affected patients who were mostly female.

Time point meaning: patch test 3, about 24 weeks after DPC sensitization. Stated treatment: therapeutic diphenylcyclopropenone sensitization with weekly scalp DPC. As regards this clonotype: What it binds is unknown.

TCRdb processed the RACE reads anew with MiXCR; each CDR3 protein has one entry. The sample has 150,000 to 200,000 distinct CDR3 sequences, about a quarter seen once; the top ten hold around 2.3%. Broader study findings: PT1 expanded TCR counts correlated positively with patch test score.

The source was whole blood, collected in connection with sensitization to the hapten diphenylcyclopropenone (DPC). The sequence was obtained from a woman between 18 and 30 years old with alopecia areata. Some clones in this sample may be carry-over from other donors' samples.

The CDR3 DNA sequence: TGTGCCAGCAGTTTACAGGGGTATGGAAACACCATATATTTT. Protein sequence: CASSLQGYGNTIYF. The V gene is TRBV28, the J gene TRBJ1-3; perhaps TRBD1 as D (6 bases). Trimming removed 2 bases from V and 3 bases from J, with 8 bases in between. The CDR3 has 14 amino acids. The V gene's germline CDR1 is MDHEN and CDR2 SYDVKM.